The 32 T cell receptor beta chains presented below share a single source sample, sequenced in a study of regulatory T cells in long-lasting Graves disease. Time point: newly diagnosed GD, antithyroid drugs for less than 3 months. Extracted PBMC RNA gave rise to the TCR library. Construction of TCR beta libraries relied on iRepertoire HTBI primers and on Arm-PCR targeting CDR3 regions. TCRdb reprocessed the multiplex PCR reads via MiXCR and lists one record per CDR3 protein. Seen here are 560,000 or so distinct CDR3 sequences, roughly 16% observed once, and the top ten hold more than 10%. These sequences were also reported in another study, on T cells in Graves' hyperthyroidism and ophthalmopathy.

The specimen comprised peripheral blood mononuclear cells (PBMCs), sampled at new diagnosis, from a patient treated with antithyroid drugs. The receptor source for this set is a man in his late teens or twenties with Graves disease.

The table lists this clonotype with a few counts. CDR3 amino acids: CASQRKNGANVLTF. CDR3 bases: TGTGCCAGCCAACGGAAGAATGGGGCCAACGTCCTGACTTTC. This chain connects TRBV5-4 to TRBJ2-6; D gene uncertain. V lost 7 bases and J lost 3, with 11 bases in between. The germline gives CDR1 SGHNT, CDR2 YYREEE (reference sequence). The CDR3 contains 14 residues.

This clonotype was counted ten times or more. CDR3 residues: CASSSPPRDFETYEQYF. CDR3 sequence (DNA): TGTGCCAGCAGCTCCCCGCCCCGAGACTTCGAGACCTACGAGCAGTACTTC. The genes are TRBV7-8 and TRBJ2-7; D is ambiguous. Germline CDR1 reads SGHVS; CDR2 reads FQNEAQ. The ends were cut back, 4 bases at V and 2 bases at J, with 21 bases in the middle. This CDR3 contains 17 residues. The entire variable domain, with the rest obtained from reference TRBV7-8 and TRBJ2-7, is as follows: GAGVSQSPRYKVAKRGQDVALRCDPISGHVSLFWYQQALGQGPEFLTYFQNEAQLDKSGLPSDRFFAERPEGSVSTLKIQRTQQEDSAVYLCASSSPPRDFETYEQYFGPGTRLTVT.

This clonotype was counted ten times or more. V is TRBV6-2 or TRBV6-3 and J is TRBJ1-5, with 9 positions matching TRBD1. The CDR3 has 15 residues. V trimming: 6 bases; J trimming: 7 bases; junction bases outside the gene matches: 10. CDR1 and CDR2 from the germline V gene are MNHEY and SVGEGT. The CDR3 reads CASSPGTGIFQPQHF. The CDR3 DNA reads as TGTGCCAGCAGCCCCGGGACAGGGATTTTCCAGCCCCAGCATTTT.

V usage is TRBV29-1 and J usage is TRBJ2-2; no clear D. The CDR3 contains 17 residues. Between the trimmed V and J ends, which lost 7 bases and 1 base, there was a span of 22 bases. The germline V gene has CDR1 SQVTM and CDR2 ANQGSEA. As DNA, the CDR3 is TGCAGCGCCCGATACCCCCTCGGACCGAAGAACACCGGGGAGCTGTTTTTT. This encodes CSARYPLGPKNTGELFF.

Ten or more counts support this clonotype. This chain uses TRBV11-3 with TRBJ2-2, with D possibly TRBD2 on 6 matching bases. The CDR3 sequence is 15 residues long. With 5 bases removed from V and 3 bases from J, the gap between germline ends came to 13 bases. Germline loops: CDR1 SGHNT, CDR2 YENEEA. This CDR3 reads CASSPGGVDTGELFF. CDR3 nucleotides: TGTGCCAGCAGCCCCGGCGGGGTGGACACCGGGGAGCTGTTTTTT.

This clonotype has only a few counts. The gene calls are TRBV5-1 and TRBJ1-2; D call uncertain. The CDR3 length is 14 residues. In germline, CDR1 is SGHRS, CDR2 YFSETQ. The V end lost 4 bases, the J end lost 0 bases, and 10 bases lay between the germline ends. Here the CDR3 reads CASSPATTNYGYTF. CDR3 in DNA: TGCGCCAGCAGCCCAGCTACAACTAACTATGGCTACACCTTC. Combining the CDR3 with reference TRBV5-1 and TRBJ1-2 gives the whole variable domain KAGVTQTPRYLIKTRGQQVTLSCSPISGHRSVSWYQQTPGQGLQFLFEYFSETQRNKGNFPGRFSGRQFSNSRSEMNVSTLELGDSALYLCASSPATTNYGYTFGSGTRLTVV.

The chain combines TRBV11-2 with TRBJ2-7; D unresolved. V lost 1 base and J 6 bases, leaving 7 bases between the germline ends. Germline CDR1 SGHAT, CDR2 FQNNGV. This CDR3 has 12 amino acids. The CDR3 loop is CASSLVTTEQYF. The CDR3 coding sequence is TGTGCCAGCAGCTTAGTAACAACCGAGCAGTACTTC.

This clonotype was counted many times. This chain connects TRBV30 to TRBJ1-1; 7 bases align to TRBD1. The CDR3 has 14 amino acids. Germline V gene sequence: CDR1 GTSNPN, CDR2 SVGIG (reference sequence). The V gene end was trimmed by 3 bases and the J gene end by 4 bases; junction bases not matched to a gene: 8. CDR3 loop: CAWSRRQGRTEAFF. CDR3 nucleotide sequence: TGTGCCTGGAGCCGCCGACAGGGACGCACTGAAGCTTTCTTT.

The J gene is TRBJ2-5, the V gene TRBV3-1, with D unresolved. Trimming removed 0 bases at V and 5 bases at J, with 13 bases between. The germline V gene has CDR1 LGHDT and CDR2 YNNKEL (reference sequence). The CDR3 has 15 amino acids. The CDR3 DNA is TGTGCCAGCAGCCAAGAGGTGGGGATTCGGGAGACCCAGTACTTC. This translates into CASSQEVGIRETQYF.

Of note for this clonotype: Its ends do not fully match the called genes, so a read error is possible. The gene calls are TRBV5-1 and TRBJ2-1; no firm D call. The CDR3 is made up of 16 amino acids. CDR1 and CDR2 from the germline V gene are SGHRS and YFSETQ. CDR3 loop: CASSLDVGRGYNEQFF. CDR3 bases: TGTGCCAGCAGCTTGGATGTCGGCCGAGGTTACAATGAGCAGTTCTTC.

The chain links TRBV6-2 or TRBV6-3 to TRBJ2-2, with D perhaps matching TRBD1 or TRBD2 (5 bases each). Germline V gives CDR1 MNHEY, CDR2 SVGEGT. This CDR3 contains 11 residues. Trimming shortened V by 8 bases and J by 7 bases, and 8 bases separated the two germline ends. The CDR3 spells CASGDGGELFF. In DNA form, the CDR3 reads TGTGCCAGCGGGGACGGCGGGGAGCTGTTTTTT.

This clonotype has only one observation. J is TRBJ2-3 and V is TRBV7-2; D gene unclear. V was cut by 11 bases and J by 6 bases, with 12 bases left in between. Germline CDR1 SGHTA, CDR2 FQGNSA. The CDR3 spans 11 residues. The CDR3 DNA follows: TGTGCCGCTTGCGTTGAGGATACGCAGTATTTT. Protein: CAACVEDTQYF.

The sample holds a few counts of this clonotype. The chain is built from TRBV6-1 and TRBJ1-1; D remains unclear. Germline V lookup: CDR1 MNHNS, CDR2 SASEGT. This CDR3 has 14 amino acids. V shed 6 bases and J shed 0 bases, with 11 bases lying between them. The CDR3 DNA is TGTGCCAGCAGCCTGGAACAGATGAACACTGAAGCTTTCTTT. Its translation: CASSLEQMNTEAFF.

This clonotype came up many times. The chain has TRBV6-1 and TRBJ1-2; the D gene is possibly TRBD1 (6 bases). V was pared by 6 bases and J by 4 bases, with 15 bases between. The CDR3 sequence is 14 residues long. Germline V gene sequence: CDR1 MNHNS, CDR2 SASEGT. The CDR3 DNA reads as TGTGCCAGCAGCGCGCCGGGGGCCTTCTATGGCTACACCTTC. It encodes CASSAPGAFYGYTF.

This clonotype was seen many times. The CDR3 here is CASSRDRARGYTF. CDR3 nucleotide sequence: TGTGCCAGCAGTCGGGACAGGGCCAGGGGCTACACCTTC. The chain carries TRBV12-3 or TRBV12-4 and TRBJ1-2; TRBD1 aligns across 9 bases. This CDR3 comprises 13 residues. V lost 5 bases and J lost 8; bases outside the gene matches: 6.

Turning to this clonotype: The CDR3 does not close with the conserved phenylalanine or tryptophan, likely indicating a read error. V gene TRBV15 combines with J gene TRBJ2-1; TRBD1 matches at 9 bases. Germline V gene lookup returns CDR1 LNHNV and CDR2 YYDKDF (reference sequence). V trimming: 1 base; J trimming: 9 bases; junction bases outside the gene matches: 7. The CDR3 spans 15 residues. The CDR3 sequence is CATSRVEQGAGEQFL. CDR3 DNA: TGTGCCACCAGCAGAGTGGAACAGGGGGCTGGTGAGCAGTTCCTC.

V is TRBV6-1 and J is TRBJ2-2, with TRBD2 matching over 9 bases. CDR1 is MNHNS, CDR2 SASEGT, per germline. V lost 5 bases and J lost 4; bases outside the gene matches: 11. The CDR3 contains 17 residues. CDR3 nucleotide sequence: TGTGCCAGCAGTCCTCTTTGGAGGCGGGGGGGCACCGGGGAGCTGTTTTTT. The encoded protein is CASSPLWRRGGTGELFF.

With regard to this clonotype: One base away lies a much larger clone, so this may be a sequencing read error. Likely a read error: the CDR3 ends without its conserved phenylalanine or tryptophan. The chain has TRBV2 and TRBJ1-5; no clear D gene. Trimming shortened V by 5 bases and J by 3 bases, and 14 bases separated the two germline ends. This CDR3 is 15 amino acids long. Germline CDR1 reads SNHLY; CDR2 reads FYNNEI. The DNA for the CDR3 is TGTGCCAGCAGTAGCAGGACGGCGAACAATCAGCCCCAGCATCTT. Residues: CASSSRTANNQPQHL.

This chain uses TRBV5-1 with TRBJ1-1, with unresolved D. The germline CDR1 and CDR2 sequences are SGHRS and YFSETQ. The CDR3 runs 14 residues. Trimming took off 1 base at V and 5 bases at J, with 12 bases between the two ends. CDR3 bases: TGCGCCAGCAGCTTGTCAACAGTTAGGACTGAAGCTTTCTTT. Protein product: CASSLSTVRTEAFF.

This clonotype has only a few counts. This chain links TRBV5-1 with TRBJ2-1; 7 bases align to TRBD2. CDR3 size: 17 residues. J gave up 4 bases and V 2 bases, and 12 bases lay outside the gene matches. Germline lookup yields CDR1 SGHRS and CDR2 YFSETQ. Written as DNA, the CDR3 is TGCGCCAGCAGCTTATTCCCCGGGACTAAAACTTACAATGAGCAGTTCTTC. It codes for CASSLFPGTKTYNEQFF.

This clonotype was found many times. The chain uses TRBV13 and TRBJ2-7, with D perhaps matching TRBD1 or TRBD2 (5 bases each). Trimming stripped 5 bases from V and 7 bases from J, with 21 bases between. Germline CDR1 is PRHDT and CDR2 is FYEKMQ (reference sequence). The length of the CDR3 is 15 residues. The CDR3 spells CASSQKGSAAWEQYF. The CDR3 bases are TGTGCCAGCAGCCAAAAGGGGAGCGCGGCCTGGGAGCAGTACTTC.

This clonotype came up a few times. The rearrangement links TRBV20-1 to TRBJ2-1; 9 bases fit TRBD2. The length of the CDR3 is 16 residues. Per germline, CDR1 DFQATT and CDR2 SNEGSKA (reference sequence). V shed 4 bases and J 0 bases; nucleotides not matched to a gene: 7. This chain's CDR3 is CSATTSGRTSYNEQFF. CDR3 nucleotide sequence: TGCAGTGCTACTACTAGCGGGCGGACCTCCTACAATGAGCAGTTCTTC.

The sample holds many counts of this clonotype. The chain carries TRBV6-1 and TRBJ2-5; D is possibly TRBD2 (5 bases). V was trimmed by 4 bases and J by 5 bases, leaving 14 bases between them. Germline loops: CDR1 MNHNS, CDR2 SASEGT. This CDR3 spans 14 amino acids. The CDR3 DNA reads TGTGCCAGCAGTGGGACCACCGGGGTTGAGACCCAGTACTTC. As protein: CASSGTTGVETQYF.

The chain couples TRBV7-2 to TRBJ1-1; D gene ambiguous. This CDR3 contains 13 residues. Trimming cost V 7 bases and J 2 bases, with 11 bases left between them. CDR1 and CDR2 (germline): SGHTA, FQGNSA. CDR3: CASTSRVNTEAFF. In DNA, the CDR3 is TGTGCCAGCACTAGTAGGGTCAACACTGAAGCTTTCTTT.

CDR3 sequence reads: CASSQEGLNSPLHF. For the CDR3, the DNA is TGCGCCAGCAGCCAAGAAGGACTTAATTCACCCCTCCACTTT. The rearrangement joins TRBV4-1 to TRBJ1-6; D is unclear. CDR1 and CDR2 (germline): MGHRA, YSYEKL. The CDR3 has 14 amino acids. V was clipped by 0 bases and J by 6 bases, with 6 bases between them.

The V call is TRBV7-9, the J call TRBJ1-5, with D possibly being TRBD1 (6 bases). Germline CDR1 SEHNR, CDR2 FQNEAQ (reference sequence). The CDR3 extends over 16 amino acids. The V and J ends lost 5 bases and 3 bases respectively, with 17 bases between them. The CDR3 protein is CASSVTPTGDNQPQHF. In DNA form, the CDR3 reads TGTGCCAGCAGCGTGACTCCGACAGGTGACAATCAGCCCCAGCATTTT.

This clonotype was seen more than once but under ten times. A much larger clone sits a single nucleotide away, making a read error possible. V usage is TRBV12-3 or TRBV12-4 and J usage is TRBJ2-1; D might be TRBD2 (6 bases). This CDR3 spans 14 amino acids. CDR3 protein: CAGSLRDSSIEQFF. The CDR3 DNA reads TGTGCCGGCAGTTTAAGGGACTCCTCAATTGAGCAGTTCTTC.

This clonotype was detected many times. The chain couples TRBV27 to TRBJ1-1; no clear D gene. CDR3 length: 13 amino acids. V was trimmed by 1 base and J by 9 bases, leaving 12 bases between them. Germline values: CDR1 MNHEY, CDR2 SMNVEV (reference sequence). In DNA, the CDR3 is TGTGCCAGCAGTTTATTATGGGGATGGCAAGCTTTCTTT. Amino acids: CASSLLWGWQAFF.

This clonotype was seen ten or more times. The chain recombines TRBV24-1 with TRBJ1-1, with a possible D match to TRBD1 (6 bases). Per germline, CDR1 KGHDR and CDR2 SFDVKD. The CDR3 runs 15 residues. Trimming stripped 0 bases from V and 5 bases from J, with 12 bases between. The CDR3 region has the DNA TGTGCCACCAGTGATTTGACTGGGGGCCAAACTGAAGCTTTCTTT. Translation gives CATSDLTGGQTEAFF.

The chain links TRBV20-1 to TRBJ2-1, with TRBD2 matching 10 bases. There are 15 residues in the CDR3. From germline, CDR1 is DFQATT and CDR2 SNEGSKA (reference sequence). The V and J ends lost 4 bases and 8 bases, in that order; junction bases with no gene match: 11. CDR3: CSANVPSGGLDEQFF. The DNA for the CDR3 is TGCAGTGCTAACGTCCCTAGCGGGGGTCTGGATGAGCAGTTCTTC.

The chain has TRBV15 and TRBJ2-2; 13 bases line up with TRBD2. The CDR3 runs 17 residues. Germline trimming cut 11 bases from V and 0 bases from J; bases unmatched to any gene: 9. Germline-derived CDR1 and CDR2 are LNHNV and YYDKDF (reference sequence). CDR3 region: CAAGPTSGRPNTGELFF. DNA for the CDR3: TGTGCCGCAGGCCCGACTAGCGGGAGGCCGAACACCGGGGAGCTGTTTTTT.

This clonotype has only one observation. The chain employs TRBV20-1 and TRBJ2-7; D is perhaps TRBD1 or TRBD2 (5 bases each). Trimming took 6 bases from V and 2 from J, leaving 11 bases between them. The CDR3 contains 12 residues. Germline loops: CDR1 DFQATT, CDR2 SNEGSKA (reference sequence). This CDR3 reads CSAGDQAYEQYF. CDR3 in DNA: TGCAGTGCGGGGGATCAAGCCTACGAGCAGTACTTC.